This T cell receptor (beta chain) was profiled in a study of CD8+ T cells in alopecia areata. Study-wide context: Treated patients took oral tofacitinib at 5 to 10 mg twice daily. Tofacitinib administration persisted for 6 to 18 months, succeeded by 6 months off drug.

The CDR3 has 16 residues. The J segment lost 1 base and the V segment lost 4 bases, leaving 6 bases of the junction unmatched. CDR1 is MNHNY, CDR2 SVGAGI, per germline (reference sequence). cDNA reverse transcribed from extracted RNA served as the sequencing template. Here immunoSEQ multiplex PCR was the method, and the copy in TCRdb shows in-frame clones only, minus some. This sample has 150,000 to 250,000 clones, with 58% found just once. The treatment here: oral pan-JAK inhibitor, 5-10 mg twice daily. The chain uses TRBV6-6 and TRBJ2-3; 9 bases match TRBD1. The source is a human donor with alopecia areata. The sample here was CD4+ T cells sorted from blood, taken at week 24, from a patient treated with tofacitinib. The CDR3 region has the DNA TGTGCCAGCAGTTCTCCGGGACAGGGCGGCACAGATACGCAGTATTTT. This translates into CASSSPGQGGTDTQYF.